This T cell receptor beta chain was captured by sequencing in a study of shared clonotypes between healthy human individuals. Negatively enriched CD4+ T cells were divided by CD45RA into naive and memory. Samples underwent the assay at deep level. Clones were sequenced by immunoSEQ multiplex PCR, and TCRdb holds only the in-frame ones, with some missing. Of more than 1,200,000 clones in the sample, 98% to 99% were seen once. CDR3 size: 17 residues. Germline CDR1 SGHRS, CDR2 YFSETQ. The trim removed 0 bases at V and 5 bases at J, leaving 11 bases unmatched. This chain uses TRBV5-1 with TRBJ2-5, with 9 positions matching TRBD2. Sequencing was done on a sample of naive CD4+ T cells sorted from blood. As to subset: CD45RA+ positively selected. This receptor was obtained from a young man in good health. CDR3 nucleotide sequence: TGCGCCAGCAGCTTGGAGAGTACGGGACTAGCAGGGGAGACCCAGTACTTC. This encodes CASSLESTGLAGETQYF. Filled out from reference TRBV5-1 and TRBJ2-5, the complete variable domain reads KAGVTQTPRYLIKTRGQQVTLSCSPISGHRSVSWYQQTPGQGLQFLFEYFSETQRNKGNFPGRFSGRQFSNSRSEMNVSTLELGDSALYLCASSLESTGLAGETQYFGPGTRLLVL.